This is a list of T cell receptor beta chains from one sample in a study of T cell changes during pregnancy in multiple sclerosis. The assay was immunoSEQ multiplex PCR, and TCRdb's table has in-frame clones only and misses some. The sample has 85,000 to 100,000 clones, approximately 92% seen once; the top ten hold about 2.7%. This sample comprised peripheral blood, obtained in the first trimester of pregnancy. The receptors originated from a female donor with multiple sclerosis, enrolled in a pregnancy study. Each CDR3 is given with its conserved first and last residue.

v_call: TRBV6-5; cdr3_aa: CASSHRGSEQYF
v_call: TRBV6-5; cdr3_aa: CASSRLGETQYF
v_call: TRBV30; cdr3_aa: CAWRAASFPPHEQFF
v_call: TRBV25-1; cdr3_aa: CASSGRGWSLTF
v_call: TRBV5-1; cdr3_aa: CASSLEWGRTGELFF
v_call: TRBV30; cdr3_aa: CAWSVLNNEQFF
v_call: TRBV2; cdr3_aa: CARYQIAGRIDNEQFF
v_call: TRBV29-1; cdr3_aa: CSVAGQYTDTQYF
v_call: TRBV28; cdr3_aa: CASSSPGQGVTIYF
v_call: TRBV28; cdr3_aa: CASRGAGPDHGYTF
v_call: TRBV28; cdr3_aa: CASSVAVTQYF
v_call: TRBV7-9; cdr3_aa: CASSLRDSSGYTF
v_call: TRBV19; cdr3_aa: CASSSGTYNEQFF
v_call: TRBV6-4; cdr3_aa: CASSFVGGPDQETQYF
v_call: TRBV28; cdr3_aa: CASTFETSSTDTQYF
v_call: TRBV7-9; cdr3_aa: CASSARGQEGRETQYF
v_call: TRBV7-2; cdr3_aa: CASSPPAGEKLFF
v_call: TRBV30; cdr3_aa: CAWSTSAYNEQFF
v_call: TRBV19; cdr3_aa: CASSSSGTGNTGELFF
v_call: TRBV18; cdr3_aa: CASSPSLAGPYEQYF
v_call: TRBV28; cdr3_aa: CASSLLLAEASLYF
v_call: TRBV28; cdr3_aa: CASSLAYEQYF
v_call: TRBV5-4; cdr3_aa: CASSFLPGNTGELFF
v_call: TRBV4-2; cdr3_aa: CASSLTAQGTGFYEQYF
v_call: TRBV6-6; cdr3_aa: CASSYEGAPDTQYF
v_call: TRBV4-1; cdr3_aa: CASSLELRPGLSYEQYF